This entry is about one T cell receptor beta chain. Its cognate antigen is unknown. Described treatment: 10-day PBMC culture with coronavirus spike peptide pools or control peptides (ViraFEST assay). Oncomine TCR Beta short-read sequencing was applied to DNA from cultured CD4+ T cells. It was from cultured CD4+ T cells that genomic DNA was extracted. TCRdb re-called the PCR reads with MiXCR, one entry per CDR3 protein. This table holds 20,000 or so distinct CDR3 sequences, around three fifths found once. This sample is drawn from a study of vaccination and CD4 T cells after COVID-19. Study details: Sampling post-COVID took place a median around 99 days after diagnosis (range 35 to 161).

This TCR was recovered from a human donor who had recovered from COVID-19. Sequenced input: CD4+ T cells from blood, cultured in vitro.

CDR3 in DNA: TGTGCCAGCAGCGTAGAGCCGACAGGCATCTATGGCTACACCTTC. Its translation: CASSVEPTGIYGYTF. V usage is TRBV9 and J usage is TRBJ1-2; TRBD1 is a possible D gene (6 bases). CDR1 SGDLS and CDR2 YYNGEE come from the germline V gene. The V and J ends lost 0 bases and 4 bases respectively, with 13 bases between them. The CDR3 is 15 residues long.